Listed here are 25 T cell receptor beta chains from one sample, sequenced in a study of tissue T cells after allogeneic stem cell transplantation. Some clones are missing from TCRdb's copy, which holds only in-frame ones; the method was immunoSEQ multiplex PCR. Of over 40,000 clones detected, about three quarters appear once; the ten largest clones hold approximately 0.5%. The source material was sorted cells pooled from one or two spleens. The receptor set was obtained from a pool of C57BL/6 mice in good health.

This clone appeared once. Gene names are mouse gene names. The CDR3 protein is CASSYTNTEVFF. Incomplete CDR3 DNA: TGTGCCAGCAGTTACACAAACACAGAAGTCTTC. This chain joins TRBV14 and TRBJ1-1; the D is unclear. The read terminates 1 residue before the CDR3 end, so the remaining end is supplied by the germline J gene. Germline CDR1 reads SGHDT; CDR2 reads FRDEAV. CDR3 length: 12 residues. V shed 3 bases and J shed 0 bases, with 3 bases lying between them.

In regard to this clone: Germline and genes: mouse. From the germline J gene comes the end of the CDR3, since the read stops 1 residue before it. The chain couples TRBV16 to TRBJ2-5, with 7 bases lining up with TRBD2. Per the germline V gene, CDR1 is SGHSA and CDR2 is FRNQAP. The CDR3 runs to 14 residues. The V gene end was trimmed by 1 base and the J gene end by 2 bases; junction bases not matched to a gene: 0. The CDR3 is CASSLGTGQDTQYF. Incomplete CDR3 DNA: TGTGCAAGCAGCTTAGGGACTGGCCAAGACACCCAGTAC.

Turning to this clone: Gene and germline names: mouse. The sequence runs out 1 residue before the end of the CDR3; the remainder is reconstructed from the germline J gene. The chain joins TRBV5 to TRBJ2-5, with 8 bases that match TRBD2. Trimming cost V 0 bases and J 4 bases; bases outside gene matches: 0. CDR1 and CDR2 (germline): LGHNA, YNLKQL (reference sequence). CDR3 size: 14 residues. The CDR3 protein is CASSQDWGEDTQYF. The sequenced part of the CDR3 DNA is TGTGCCAGCAGCCAAGACTGGGGGGAAGACACCCAGTAC.

Turning to this clone: Genes and germline come from the mouse. The CDR3 here is CASSPGSYNSPLYF. Incomplete CDR3 DNA: TGTGCCAGCAGCCCCGGTTCCTATAATTCGCCCCTCTAC. The chain has TRBV2 and TRBJ1-6; D is unresolved. The observed sequence ends 1 residue before the CDR3 terminus, with the missing tail filled in from the germline J gene. TRBJ1-6 is recorded as an ORF, its role being uncertain. Per the germline V gene, CDR1 is LGHNA and CDR2 is YSYQKL. Trimming removed 4 bases at V and 0 bases at J, with 4 bases between. CDR3 length: 14 residues.

Comments on this clone: Any gene name here is a mouse gene name. The missing CDR3 end, 1 residue past where the read stops, is filled in from the germline J gene. The V gene is TRBV20, the J gene TRBJ1-1; D unresolved. V was trimmed by 5 bases and J by 0 bases, leaving 7 bases between them. Per germline, CDR1 GFQATS and CDR2 STVNSAI. The CDR3 length is 12 residues. The covered CDR3 bases are TGTGGTGCTGGTCCTGCAAACACAGAAGTCTTC. It translates to CGAGPANTEVF. The full CDR3 is CGAGPANTEVFF.

A remark on this clone: Any gene name here is a mouse gene name. CDR3 sequence reads: CASTTGHQNTLYF. CDR3 bases read: TGTGCCAGCACCACAGGCCATCAAAACACCTTGTAC. The chain recombines TRBV19 with TRBJ2-4, with D perhaps matching TRBD1 (5 bases). The CDR3 goes on 1 residue after the read ends, and that part is filled in from the germline J gene. The CDR3 extends over 13 amino acids. The V end lost 6 bases, the J end lost 2 bases, and 10 bases lay between the germline ends. CDR1 is FNHDT, CDR2 SITEND, per germline (reference sequence).

A word on this clone: The genes are named according to mouse. Sequencing ends 1 residue short of the CDR3 end; the germline J gene provides the rest. V usage is TRBV31 and J usage is TRBJ2-5; TRBD2 aligns across 12 bases. CDR1 is GKSSPN and CDR2 is SITVG in the germline V gene. V lost 0 bases and J lost 6; bases outside the gene matches: 1. The CDR3 covers 14 residues. CDR3 DNA (partial): TGTGCCTGGAGTCTAGGGACTGGGGGGGACACCCAGTAC. Its translation: CAWSLGTGGDTQY. The complete CDR3 reads CAWSLGTGGDTQYF.

This clone appeared a single time. Gene names and germline refer to mouse. The CDR3 loop is CASSFGAGTEVFF. Partial CDR3 DNA: TGTGCAAGCAGCTTCGGGGCCGGCACAGAAGTCTTC. The V call is TRBV16, the J call TRBJ1-1, with D possibly TRBD1 on 5 matching bases. The CDR3 is cut off 1 residue early in the read; its end comes from the germline J gene. The CDR3 runs 13 residues. From germline, CDR1 is SGHSA and CDR2 FRNQAP. Trimming took off 3 bases at V and 4 bases at J, with 9 bases between the two ends.

Regarding this clone: The gene names here belong to mouse. The CDR3 end is not reached by the read, which stops 1 residue before it; the germline J gene fills it in. The rearrangement joins TRBV3 to TRBJ2-7, with TRBD2 matching over 11 bases. The V and J ends lost 0 bases and 7 bases, in that order; junction bases with no gene match: 8. This CDR3 has 16 residues. In germline, CDR1 is SNHLY, CDR2 FYNGKV (reference sequence). CDR3 DNA (partial): TGTGCCAGCAGCTTAGCGCGGAACTGGGGGGGCGGAGAACAGTAC. Translating it yields CASSLARNWGGGEQY. The entire CDR3 is CASSLARNWGGGEQYF.

In this sample, this clone turned up once. Mouse gene names and germline throughout. The read ends 1 residue early relative to the CDR3; the germline J gene fills the gap. The chain employs TRBV23 and TRBJ2-1; the table's D call, TRBD1, has no DNA check behind it. The CDR3 totals 15 residues. Germline-derived CDR1 and CDR2 are KGHTA and FQNQQP. The part of the CDR3 DNA that was read is TGCTCCAGCAGTCAATCCCGGGACACCTATGCTGAGCAGTTC. This sequence encodes CSSSQSRDTYAEQF. The full CDR3 reads CSSSQSRDTYAEQFF.

Comments on this clone: Gene names refer to mouse genes. This chain's CDR3 is CASSQDSQIETLYF. CDR3 DNA, as far as it was read: TGTGCCAGCAGCCAAGATAGTCAGATCGAAACGCTGTAT. V usage is TRBV2 and J usage is TRBJ2-3; no clear D gene. The read ends 1 residue before the CDR3 terminus; that terminus is restored from the germline J gene. The V end was cut by 0 bases, the J end by 6 bases, with 10 bases between. The germline V gene has CDR1 LGHNA and CDR2 YSYQKL. The CDR3 is 14 amino acids.

In the case of this clone: Mouse germline and gene names are used. The read halts 1 residue ahead of the CDR3 end, with the missing end drawn from the germline J gene. This sequence joins TRBV13-3 and TRBJ1-1; 7 positions agree with TRBD1. Germline lookup yields CDR1 NNHDY and CDR2 SYVADS. V shed 2 bases, J shed 3 bases, and the junction held 1 base outside the gene matches. The CDR3 is 13 residues long. The CDR3 reads CASSDRGDTEVFF. The covered CDR3 bases are TGTGCCAGCAGTGACAGGGGGGACACAGAAGTCTTC.

This clone came up once. Germline and genes: mouse. Read coverage stops 1 residue before the CDR3 terminus; the germline J gene supplies the remainder. The chain is built from TRBV19 and TRBJ2-3, with D perhaps matching TRBD1 (6 bases). The CDR3 spans 16 residues. Trimming took 4 bases from V and 1 from J, leaving 16 bases between them. In germline, CDR1 is FNHDT, CDR2 SITEND (reference sequence). The covered CDR3 bases are TGTGCCAGCAGTCCCGGGCCAGGGGTTCGTGCAGAAACGCTGTAT. It codes for CASSPGPGVRAETLY. The CDR3 as a whole reads CASSPGPGVRAETLYF. Combining the CDR3 with reference TRBV19 and TRBJ2-3 gives the whole variable domain GGIITQTPKFLIGQEGQKLTLKCQQNFNHDTMYWYRQDSGKGLRLIYYSITENDLQKGDLSEGYDASREKKSSFSLTVTSAQKNEMAVFLCASSPGPGVRAETLYFGSGTRLTVL.

Details on this clone: Genes and germline are mouse. The read finishes 1 residue shy of the CDR3 end, and the germline J gene is used to complete it. V usage is TRBV13-2 and J usage is TRBJ2-2; 12 nucleotides agree with TRBD2. Germline V CDR1 and CDR2: NNHNN, SYGAGS (reference sequence). The ends lost 2 bases at V and 3 bases at J; junction bases unmatched: 2. The CDR3 sequence is 16 residues long. Partial CDR3 DNA: TGTGCCAGCGGTGACGACTGGGGGGGCGACACCGGGCAGCTCTAC. Translating gives CASGDDWGGDTGQLY. The complete CDR3 sequence is CASGDDWGGDTGQLYF.

Remarks on this clone: Here the gene names and germline are mouse. The sequenced CDR3 bases are TGTGCAAGCAGCTGGGGACGGTCAAACACAGAAGTCTTC. Translated, it gives CASSWGRSNTEVF. The complete CDR3 sequence is CASSWGRSNTEVFF. The chain recombines TRBV16 with TRBJ1-1, with D possibly matching TRBD1 (5 bases). The sequence runs out 1 residue before the end of the CDR3; the remainder is reconstructed from the germline J gene. CDR1 SGHSA and CDR2 FRNQAP come from the germline V gene. There are 14 residues in the CDR3. Trimming removed 4 bases at V and 0 bases at J, with 9 bases between.

Remarks on this clone: Mouse names are used for the genes. The read terminates 1 residue before the CDR3 end, so the remaining end is supplied by the germline J gene. The V call is TRBV5, the J call TRBJ1-5; D not certain. V was pared by 0 bases and J by 1 base, with 1 base between. The CDR3 extends over 13 amino acids. CDR1 LGHNA and CDR2 YNLKQL come from the germline V gene (reference sequence). The CDR3 bases that were read are TGTGCCAGCAGCCAAGAAAACAACCAGGCTCCGCTT. Its protein is CASSQENNQAPL. The whole CDR3 sequence reads CASSQENNQAPLF.

On this clone: Genes here carry mouse names. Read data end 1 residue before the CDR3 end; the end is taken from the germline J gene. The chain has TRBV3 and TRBJ2-1; perhaps TRBD2 as D (7 bases). Germline CDR1 and CDR2: SNHLY and FYNGKV (reference sequence). The CDR3 extends over 15 amino acids. The V and J ends lost 5 bases and 3 bases respectively, with 14 bases between them. The covered CDR3 bases are TGTGCCAGCAGCCCCAGAGGGGGGGTCTATGCTGAGCAGTTC. This gives the protein CASSPRGGVYAEQF. The entire CDR3 reads CASSPRGGVYAEQFF.

In regard to this clone: Each gene name is a mouse one. The CDR3 is cut off 1 residue early in the read; its end comes from the germline J gene. The chain links TRBV19 to TRBJ2-1, with 9 bases fitting TRBD2. Germline V CDR1 and CDR2: FNHDT, SITEND (reference sequence). The V and J ends lost 4 bases and 3 bases, in that order; junction bases with no gene match: 8. This CDR3 has 16 amino acids. CDR3 DNA, as far as it was read: TGTGCCAGCAGTTCCCCCGGCTGGGGGGGCTATGCTGAGCAGTTC. It is translated as CASSSPGWGGYAEQF. Given in full, the CDR3 is CASSSPGWGGYAEQFF.

Note on this clone: Mouse gene names and germline throughout. Sequencing ends 1 residue short of the CDR3 end; the germline J gene provides the rest. J is TRBJ2-2 and V is TRBV20; no reliable D call. CDR1 and CDR2 from the germline V gene are GFQATS and STVNSAI. The CDR3 extends over 14 amino acids. Trimming took 5 bases from V and 0 from J, leaving 10 bases between them. CDR3 region: CGAFGGANTGQLYF. CDR3 bases read: TGTGGTGCTTTTGGCGGGGCAAACACCGGGCAGCTCTAC.

This clone came up a few times. Genes here carry mouse names. Read sequence stops 1 residue before the CDR3 end, and the germline J gene provides the missing end. The chain recombines TRBV2 with TRBJ1-3, with D possibly matching TRBD1 (5 bases). The CDR3 loop spans 17 amino acids. Per germline, CDR1 LGHNA and CDR2 YSYQKL. Trimming took off 0 bases at V and 0 bases at J, with 12 bases between the two ends. The CDR3 reads CASSQDPGGSSGNTLYF. Incomplete CDR3 DNA: TGTGCCAGCAGCCAAGATCCCGGGGGTTCTTCTGGAAATACGCTCTAT.

This clone was counted between two and nine times. Mouse gene names apply. The read comes to an end 1 residue before the CDR3 does, leaving the germline J gene to fill in the end. The V and J genes are TRBV16 and TRBJ1-4; D not certain. V dropped 1 base and J dropped 5 bases, with 5 bases sitting between them. Looked up from germline, CDR1 is SGHSA and CDR2 is FRNQAP. This CDR3 region has 13 residues. The CDR3: CASSLVGNERLFF. The CDR3 DNA, read in part, is TGTGCAAGCAGCTTAGTTGGTAACGAAAGATTATTT.

In the case of this clone: Mouse germline and gene names are used. The CDR3 extends 1 residue past the end of the read, so its final part is completed from the germline J gene. The chain employs TRBV26 and TRBJ2-4; 7 bases match TRBD1. Germline CDR1 is KGHPV and CDR2 is FQNQEV (reference sequence). The trim removed 2 bases at V and 3 bases at J, leaving 2 bases unmatched. This CDR3 contains 14 residues. The CDR3 loop is CASSLDRDQNTLYF. CDR3 bases read: TGTGCCAGCAGTCTGGACAGGGACCAAAACACCTTGTAC. Together with reference TRBV26 and TRBJ2-4, the CDR3 gives the full variable domain: NSKVIQTPRYLVKGQGQKAKMRCIPEKGHPVVFWYQQNKNNEFKFLINFQNQEVLQQIDMTEKRFSAECPSNSPCSLEIQSSEAGDSALYLCASSLDRDQNTLYFGAGTRLSVL.

Details on this clone: The listed genes are named as in mouse. The read stops 1 residue short of the end of the CDR3; the missing end is completed from the germline J gene. V gene TRBV1 combines with J gene TRBJ2-3; D unclear. Trimming left V 4 bases short and J 1 base short, with 3 bases between. Germline V CDR1 and CDR2: NSQYPW, LRSPGD (reference sequence). The length of the CDR3 is 12 residues. The covered CDR3 bases are TGCACCTGCAGTGGGGGTGCAGAAACGCTGTAT. It translates to CTCSGGAETLY. The entire CDR3 sequence reads CTCSGGAETLYF.

Note on this clone: Genes and germline are mouse. The read gets to within 1 residue of the CDR3 end, and the germline J gene fills in the rest. The rearrangement links TRBV3 to TRBJ1-1; 9 positions agree with TRBD1. Germline-derived CDR1 and CDR2 are SNHLY and FYNGKV (reference sequence). The V gene end was trimmed by 5 bases and the J gene end by 0 bases; junction bases not matched to a gene: 4. CDR3 length: 15 amino acids. The CDR3 sequence: CASSGRDRANTEVFF. The covered CDR3 bases are TGTGCCAGCAGCGGCCGGGACAGGGCAAACACAGAAGTCTTC.

As for this clone: Gene labels here are mouse ones. With the read ending 1 residue before the CDR3 end, the germline J gene is used to fill in that end. This chain uses TRBV13-2 with TRBJ2-4; the match to TRBD1 covers 7 bases. This CDR3 has 13 residues. CDR1 is NNHNN and CDR2 is SYGAGS in the germline V gene (reference sequence). The V and J ends lost 5 bases and 7 bases, in that order; junction bases with no gene match: 7. The CDR3 sequence is CASGASGTDTLYF. CDR3 DNA (partial): TGTGCCAGCGGGGCCTCAGGGACAGACACCTTGTAC.